A selection of T cell receptor beta chains follows, all from one sample in a study of blood T cell repertoires in COVID-19. Assay: immunoSEQ multiplex PCR; the TCRdb copy retains only in-frame clones and omits some. The sample comprises fewer than 350,000 clones, about 86% of which are singletons, and around 4% rests with the top ten. Specimen: PBMCs or T cells enriched from blood (not recorded which). These receptors were collected from a middle-aged woman with acute COVID-19. The CDR3 runs from the conserved cysteine through the conserved F or W. A D gene is named only where the DNA matches it firmly. The size field is filled for only some rows; it gives once, few, many or a size class.

>-|-|TRBJ1-5|TRBV5-6
CASSLPDQPQHF
TGTGCCAGCAGCTTGCCTGATCAGCCCCAGCATTTT
>-|-|TRBJ2-1|TRBV11-3
CASSLEHSSYNEQFF
TGTGCCAGCAGCTTAGAACACAGCTCCTACAATGAGCAGTTCTTC
>-|-|TRBJ2-5|TRBV20-1
CSASRTAQETQYF
TGCAGTGCTAGTAGGACAGCACAAGAGACCCAGTACTTC
>-|-|TRBJ2-7|TRBV7-9
CATLRDNPYEQYF
TGTGCCACGCTCCGGGACAACCCCTACGAGCAGTACTTC
>-|TRBD1|TRBJ2-7|TRBV7-2
CASSFQDRGEQYF
TGTGCCAGCAGCTTCCAGGACAGGGGTGAGCAGTACTTC
>-|TRBD1|TRBJ2-1|TRBV27
CASCRDRGPLTYNEQFF
TGTGCCAGCTGCCGGGACAGGGGGCCCCTAACCTACAATGAGCAGTTCTTC
>-|-|TRBJ2-7|TRBV6-1
CASSGSLTSFSYEQYF
TGTGCCAGCAGTGGGTCACTTACTTCCTTCTCCTACGAGCAGTACTTC
>-|TRBD2|TRBJ2-7|TRBV5-5
CASILGVSLAGVEQYF
TGTGCCAGCATCCTGGGAGTGTCGCTAGCGGGAGTCGAGCAGTACTTC
>few|-|TRBJ2-1|TRBV9
CASSQGQGYSGRGGSEQFF
TGTGCCAGCTCTCAAGGGCAGGGGTATTCGGGGAGGGGAGGGAGTGAGCAGTTCTTC
>-|TRBD1|TRBJ2-7|TRBV6-5
CASSYYRGSAYEQYF
TGTGCCAGCAGTTACTACAGGGGATCAGCCTACGAGCAGTACTTC
>-|TRBD1|TRBJ2-7|TRBV9
CASSVTGTASYEQYF
TGTGCCAGCAGCGTAACCGGGACAGCCTCCTACGAGCAGTACTTC
>-|TRBD2|TRBJ2-7|TRBV13
CASSLAGSSYEQYF
TGTGCCAGCAGCCTAGCGGGAAGCTCCTACGAGCAGTACTTC
>-|-|TRBJ2-2|TRBV5-1
CASSPGSYGELFF
TGCGCCAGCAGCCCGGGTTCGTACGGGGAGCTGTTTTTT
>-|TRBD1|TRBJ1-5|TRBV7-9
CASSQPPGTGDNQPQHF
TGTGCCAGCAGCCAACCTCCCGGGACAGGGGATAATCAGCCCCAGCATTTT
>-|TRBD1|TRBJ1-4|TRBV7-2
CASSLAGQGTTNEKLFF
TGTGCCAGCAGCTTAGCGGGACAGGGAACAACTAATGAAAAACTGTTTTTT
>-|-|TRBJ1-1|TRBV27
CASSATGLIGTEAFF
TGTGCCAGCAGTGCGACAGGTCTTATAGGCACTGAAGCTTTCTTT
>-|-|TRBJ1-2|TRBV3-1/TRBV3-2
CASSQGGRFFYF
TGTGCCAGCAGCCAAGGTGGCAGATTTTTTTACTTC
>-|-|TRBJ1-3|TRBV15
CATSRDRGNTIYF
TGTGCCACCAGCAGAGATCGGGGAAACACCATATATTTT
>-|-|TRBJ1-6|TRBV5-6
CASTLLGEATSYNSPLHF
TGTGCCAGCACCCTTTTGGGGGAGGCTACCTCCTATAATTCACCCCTCCACTTT
>-|-|TRBJ1-5|TRBV27
CASSLSGVDQPQHF
TGTGCCAGCAGTTTATCAGGGGTCGATCAGCCCCAGCATTTT
>-|TRBD2|TRBJ2-7|TRBV12-5
CASGLVAAGGRGREQYF
TGTGCTAGTGGTTTGGTAGCGGCGGGGGGGAGAGGCCGCGAGCAGTACTTC
>-|-|TRBJ1-5|TRBV6-5
CASSLGLTSNQPQHF
TGTGCCAGCAGTCTGGGCCTTACCTCCAATCAGCCCCAGCATTTT
>-|-|TRBJ2-5|TRBV3-1/TRBV3-2
CASSVLYLSETQYF
TGTGCCAGCAGCGTATTGTATCTCTCTGAGACCCAGTACTTC
>-|TRBD2|TRBJ2-5|TRBV9
CASSATSGRETQYF
TGTGCCAGCAGCGCGACTAGCGGAAGGGAGACCCAGTACTTC
>few|TRBD1|TRBJ1-5|TRBV9
CASRDDRGRVSNQPQHF
TGTGCCAGCAGGGACGACAGGGGGCGCGTAAGCAATCAGCCCCAGCATTTT
>-|TRBD2|TRBJ2-5|TRBV5-1
CASSLAASGGAAETQYF
TGCGCCAGCAGCTTGGCCGCTAGCGGGGGGGCGGCGGAGACCCAGTACTTC
>-|-|TRBJ1-2|TRBV7-2
CASSPDRTNYGYTF
TGTGCCAGCAGCCCGGACAGAACTAACTATGGCTACACCTTC
>-|-|TRBJ2-7|TRBV6-5
CASSWRDSSYEQYF
TGTGCCAGCAGTTGGAGGGACAGCTCCTACGAGCAGTACTTC
>-|TRBD2|TRBJ2-1|TRBV19
CASNSRGSGGPGIYNEQFF
TGTGCCAGTAATTCTCGGGGTAGCGGGGGGCCTGGGATTTACAATGAGCAGTTCTTC
>-|-|TRBJ1-1|TRBV5-8
CASSWRNFNTEAFF
TGTGCCAGCAGCTGGAGGAATTTTAACACTGAAGCTTTCTTT
>-|-|TRBJ1-4|TRBV7-6
CASSLDIEKLFF
TGTGCCAGCAGCTTAGACATTGAAAAACTGTTTTTT
>few|TRBD1|TRBJ1-1|TRBV18
CASSLLGQGNTEAFF
TGTGCCAGCTCACTTCTCGGACAGGGGAACACTGAAGCTTTCTTT
>-|-|TRBJ1-2|TRBV19
CASSIRGIKSGYTF
TGTGCCAGTAGTATCCGGGGTATTAAGTCTGGCTACACCTTC
>-|-|TRBJ1-2|TRBV7-2
CASSLIGVTYSNYGYTF
TGTGCCAGCAGCCTCATAGGGGTAACCTACTCTAACTATGGCTACACCTTC
>-|-|TRBJ1-2|TRBV7-2
CASSKDRIQANYGYTF
TGTGCCAGCAGCAAAGACAGGATACAAGCTAACTATGGCTACACCTTC
>-|-|TRBJ1-6|TRBV12-3/TRBV12-4
CASTWTENSPLHF
TGTGCCAGCACCTGGACAGAGAATTCACCCCTCCACTTT
>-|-|TRBJ1-2|TRBV5-8
CASSLSGGKNYGYTF
TGTGCCAGCAGCTTGTCGGGGGGAAAGAACTATGGCTACACCTTC
>-|-|TRBJ1-1|TRBV7-9
CASSPPSGRDTEAFF
TGTGCCAGCAGCCCCCCGTCGGGGAGGGACACTGAAGCTTTCTTT
>-|-|TRBJ2-5|TRBV18
CASSPRGETQYF
TGTGCCAGCTCACCACGAGGAGAGACCCAGTACTTC
>-|-|TRBJ2-1|TRBV12-5
CASGLVLGSRGNEQFF
TGTGCTAGTGGTTTGGTATTGGGCAGCCGGGGGAATGAGCAGTTCTTC
>-|-|TRBJ2-7|TRBV6-2/TRBV6-3
CASSYSPPSYEQYF
TGTGCCAGCAGTTACTCCCCCCCTTCCTACGAGCAGTACTTC
>-|TRBD1|TRBJ1-1|TRBV19
CASGLLGQLDPNTEAFF
TGTGCCAGTGGTCTTCTGGGACAGTTAGACCCGAACACTGAAGCTTTCTTT
>few|-|TRBJ2-3|TRBV11-2
CASSSSTDTQYF
TGTGCCAGCAGCTCGAGCACAGATACGCAGTATTTT
>-|-|TRBJ1-2|TRBV28
CASRGGYGYTF
TGTGCCAGCCGGGGGGGTTATGGCTACACCTTC
>-|TRBD1|TRBJ1-3|TRBV7-9
CASSSPPGQGLRNTIYF
TGTGCCAGCAGCTCCCCCCCAGGACAGGGTCTGAGAAACACCATATATTTT
>-|TRBD1|TRBJ2-2|TRBV4-2
CASSQAGTGHGELFF
TGTGCCAGCAGCCAAGCCGGGACAGGTCACGGGGAGCTGTTTTTT
>-|-|TRBJ1-3|TRBV5-1
CASTDLTAGNTIYF
TGCGCCAGCACGGACCTGACAGCTGGAAACACCATATATTTT
>-|-|TRBJ2-5|TRBV5-4
CASSLGDRPGDPQETQYF
TGTGCCAGCAGCTTGGGTGATCGTCCGGGTGACCCCCAAGAGACCCAGTACTTC